The T cell receptor beta chain under discussion was sequenced for a study of regulatory T cells in long-lasting Graves disease. Overall study results and limits: TRBV28, TRBJ1-2 and TRBJ2-5 were favored in persistent disease. In persistent patients, shared public clonotypes (roughly 2,800) outnumbered those in new patients (around 1,000).

Researchers made TCR beta libraries by using iRepertoire HTBI primers and running Arm-PCR on CDR3 regions. In TCRdb, the multiplex PCR reads were re-called with MiXCR into one record per CDR3 protein. The sample holds under 450,000 distinct CDR3 sequences, roughly a quarter seen once. The time point is: persistent/refractory GD, antithyroid drugs over 5 years with positive TRAb. PBMC-extracted RNA yielded the TCR library. Graves' disease diagnosis was established per American Thyroid Association guidelines. This clonotype was seen a few times. The antigen is unknown. This may come from a read error, since a much larger clone is one base off. The CDR3 spans 13 residues. Germline V CDR1 and CDR2: LNHNV, YYDKDF (reference sequence). Trimming at V came to 0 bases and at J to 11 bases, leaving 6 bases not matched to a gene.

Sequencing used peripheral blood mononuclear cells (PBMCs), obtained when the disease was refractory, from a patient treated with antithyroid drugs. The gene calls are TRBV15 and TRBJ1-1, with 7 positions matching TRBD1. The clonotype comes from a female donor with Graves disease. The CDR3 DNA reads as TGTGCCACCAGCAGAGATGGACAGGCTCTGGCTTTCTTT. It translates to CATSRDGQALAFF.